These T cell receptor beta chains were read from a single sample in a study of blood T cell repertoires in COVID-19. The repertoire was sequenced with immunoSEQ multiplex PCR; TCRdb's copy has only in-frame clones and lacks some. The profile shows about 180,000 clones, 89% of them singletons. Sequencing was carried out using PBMCs or T cells enriched from blood (not recorded which). Receptors were obtained from a woman aged 40 to 50 with acute COVID-19. Both conserved end residues are part of each CDR3. A D gene is named only where the DNA matches it firmly. Not all rows give a size; the values are once, few, many and, for expanded clones, a class.

j_call d_call clone_size v_call cdr3_aa cdr3_nt
TRBJ1-4 NA NA TRBV5-6 CASSRLGSGSNEKLFF TGTGCCAGCAGCCGCCTGGGTTCCGGGTCTAATGAAAAACTGTTTTTT
TRBJ1-2 TRBD1 NA TRBV6-2/TRBV6-3 CASSSPGTGNYGYTF TGTGCCAGCAGTTCCCCAGGGACAGGGAACTATGGCTACACCTTC
TRBJ1-1 NA NA TRBV28 CASSFRGHINTEAFF TGTGCCAGCAGTTTTCGCGGACATATAAACACTGAAGCTTTCTTT
TRBJ1-2 NA NA TRBV5-4 CASSLAGGYGYTF TGTGCCAGCAGCTTGGCCGGCGGCTATGGCTACACCTTC
TRBJ2-2 TRBD2 NA TRBV6-5 CASSFSGVTTGELFF TGTGCCAGCAGCTTTAGCGGGGTAACGACCGGGGAGCTGTTTTTT
TRBJ2-7 TRBD2 NA TRBV11-2 CASSSESGSFHEQYF TGTGCCAGCAGCTCTGAGAGCGGGAGCTTCCACGAGCAGTACTTC
TRBJ2-1 TRBD2 NA TRBV6-1 CASSDKRTSGRNNEQFF TGTGCCAGCAGTGACAAAAGGACTAGCGGGAGGAACAATGAGCAGTTCTTC
TRBJ2-5 TRBD2 NA TRBV6-5 CASSYGQREIETQYF TGTGCCAGCAGTTACGGGCAGCGGGAGATTGAGACCCAGTACTTC
TRBJ1-2 NA NA TRBV3-1/TRBV3-2 CARSPRGGVDNYGYTF TGTGCCAGATCGCCCCGAGGGGGGGTAGATAACTATGGCTACACCTTC
TRBJ1-1 NA NA TRBV27 CASSFRSLRSTEAFF TGTGCCAGCAGTTTCCGTTCCCTTCGGAGCACTGAAGCTTTCTTT
TRBJ2-7 TRBD1 once TRBV2 CASRDSFYEQYF TGTGCCAGCCGGGACAGTTTCTACGAGCAGTACTTC
TRBJ1-5 TRBD1 NA TRBV5-6 CASSLTGGLGQPQHF TGTGCCAGCAGCTTGACAGGGGGGTTAGGTCAGCCCCAGCATTTT
TRBJ2-7 TRBD2 few TRBV25-1 CASSDTSGRLSPSYEQYF TGTGCCAGCAGTGACACTAGCGGGAGGCTCTCTCCTTCCTACGAGCAGTACTTC
TRBJ1-4 TRBD1 NA TRBV19 CASSMDRVMNEKLFF TGTGCCAGTAGTATGGACAGGGTAATGAACGAAAAACTGTTTTTT
TRBJ1-5 NA NA TRBV7-8 CASSLATRDQPQHF TGTGCCAGCAGCTTAGCGACGCGGGATCAGCCCCAGCATTTT
TRBJ1-2 NA NA TRBV2 CASRDSGYGYTF TGTGCCAGCAGGGACAGTGGATATGGCTACACCTTC
TRBJ2-7 NA once TRBV4-1 CASSQDNGGSSYEQYF TGCGCCAGCAGCCAAGATAATGGCGGAAGCTCCTACGAGCAGTACTTC
TRBJ2-7 NA NA TRBV7-7 CASSFPRDTPYEQYF TGTGCCAGCAGCTTCCCCCGGGACACCCCCTACGAGCAGTACTTC
TRBJ1-2 TRBD1 NA TRBV27 CASARGQGVGYGYTF TGTGCCAGCGCCAGGGGGCAGGGAGTGGGTTATGGCTACACCTTC
TRBJ2-3 TRBD2 NA TRBV9 CASSPGTSGSYGDTQYF TGTGCCAGCAGCCCCGGGACTAGCGGGAGTTATGGGGATACGCAGTATTTT
TRBJ1-5 NA NA TRBV18 CASSPFRQVSNQPQHF TGTGCCAGCTCACCGTTTCGACAGGTCAGCAATCAGCCCCAGCATTTT
TRBJ2-5 TRBD1 NA TRBV18 CASTKTGFETQYF TGTGCCAGCACAAAGACAGGGTTTGAGACCCAGTACTTC
TRBJ1-1 TRBD1 NA TRBV5-4 CASSPDRVRATEAFF TGTGCCAGCAGCCCCGACAGGGTACGTGCGACTGAAGCTTTCTTT
TRBJ1-5 NA NA TRBV3-1/TRBV3-2 CASSQSGVQPQHF TGTGCCAGCAGCCAGAGCGGGGTTCAGCCCCAGCATTTT
TRBJ1-2 NA NA TRBV30 CAWSVTGSHYGYTF TGTGCCTGGAGTGTTACAGGGAGCCACTATGGCTACACCTTC
TRBJ1-5 NA NA TRBV30 CAWDSSNQPQHF TGTGCCTGGGACAGTAGCAATCAGCCCCAGCATTTT
TRBJ2-6 NA NA TRBV5-4 CASSLDISGANVLTF TGTGCCAGCAGCTTGGATATATCGGGGGCCAACGTCCTGACTTTC